The 30 T cell receptor beta chains given below trace back to one sample, sequenced in a study of regulatory T cells in long-lasting Graves disease. Described time point: persistent/refractory GD, antithyroid drugs over 5 years with positive TRAb. From PBMCs, RNA was extracted and then used to make the TCR library. CDR3 regions were amplified by Arm-PCR using iRepertoire HTBI primers to build TCR beta libraries. TCRdb reprocessed the multiplex PCR reads with MiXCR, giving one entry per CDR3 protein. The sample has 300,000 or so distinct CDR3 sequences, roughly 21% seen once. This material consisted of peripheral blood mononuclear cells (PBMCs), taken when the disease was refractory, from a patient treated with antithyroid drugs. All receptors derive from a female donor with Graves disease.

Ten or more counts support this clonotype. Germline is not matched at one junction end, which may reflect a read error. The CDR3 nucleotides read TGTGCCAGCAGCACGTCCTCCGGGACAATCACGTCCTTC. The encoded protein is CASSTSSGTITSF. The rearrangement links TRBV12-3 or TRBV12-4 to TRBJ2-5, with a tentative D call TRBD1 (6 bases). The CDR3 runs to 13 residues.

This clonotype was observed at least ten times. The chain carries TRBV12-3 or TRBV12-4 and TRBJ1-6, with D hard to call. The V and J ends lost 6 bases and 9 bases respectively, with 15 bases between them. The CDR3 runs to 14 residues. In DNA form, the CDR3 reads TGTGCCAGCAGCCGAGGCGGCGGGGTTTCACCCCTCCACTTT. Amino acids: CASSRGGGVSPLHF.

This clonotype is categorized as medium-sized. This rearrangement joins TRBV6-2 or TRBV6-3 to TRBJ2-1, with 7 positions matching TRBD1. Germline CDR1 is MNHEY and CDR2 is SVGEGT. The CDR3 is made up of 16 amino acids. The V segment lost 5 bases and the J segment 5 bases; nucleotides outside the gene matches: 12. CDR3 loop: CASSALRDSEHNEQFF. The CDR3 DNA sequence: TGTGCCAGCAGTGCGCTCCGGGACAGTGAACACAATGAGCAGTTCTTC.

This clonotype was recorded many times. The rearrangement links TRBV5-1 to TRBJ1-1, with 9 bases identical to TRBD1. Germline trimming cut 0 bases from V and 6 bases from J; bases unmatched to any gene: 3. Germline CDR1 and CDR2: SGHRS and YFSETQ. This CDR3 contains 14 residues. CDR3 nucleotide sequence: TGCGCCAGCAGCTTGGGTGGGACAGGGCCTGAAGCTTTCTTT. Amino acid sequence: CASSLGGTGPEAFF.

Many counts were recorded for this clonotype. This chain links TRBV7-9 with TRBJ1-5; D is undetermined. There are 12 residues in the CDR3. Germline V gene data show CDR1 as SEHNR and CDR2 as FQNEAQ (reference sequence). V lost 6 bases and J 5 bases, leaving 8 bases between the germline ends. This CDR3 reads CASSLRDQPQHF. DNA for the CDR3: TGTGCCAGCAGTCTCCGGGATCAGCCCCAGCATTTT.

This clonotype was observed a handful of times. The chain joins TRBV5-1 to TRBJ1-4, with a weak D call TRBD1 (5 bases). Trimming took 1 base from V and 7 from J, leaving 14 bases between them. CDR1 SGHRS and CDR2 YFSETQ come from the germline V gene. This CDR3 is built from 15 residues. CDR3 DNA sequence: TGCGCCAGCAGCTTGCAAGGAGGCGGGGGTGAAAAACTGTTTTTT. Translated: CASSLQGGGGEKLFF.

In this sample, this clonotype turned up a few times. The chain carries TRBV24-1 and TRBJ1-6, with a possible D match to TRBD1 (6 bases). Looked up from germline, CDR1 is KGHDR and CDR2 is SFDVKD. The CDR3 loop spans 17 amino acids. Trimming removed 3 bases at V and 2 bases at J, with 13 bases between. CDR3 DNA sequence: TGTGCCACCAGTGATGCGTCGGACAGAGCCTATAATTCACCCCTCCACTTT. Its translation: CATSDASDRAYNSPLHF.

The chain uses TRBV7-9 and TRBJ1-5; no clear D gene. The V end was cut by 4 bases, the J end by 4 bases, with 8 bases between. Germline V gene sequence: CDR1 SEHNR, CDR2 FQNEAQ (reference sequence). This CDR3 is built from 13 residues. The CDR3 here is CASSSNRNQPQHF. The CDR3 DNA follows: TGTGCCAGCAGCTCCAACAGAAATCAGCCCCAGCATTTT.

V gene TRBV2 combines with J gene TRBJ2-7; perhaps D is TRBD1 or TRBD2 (5 bases each). Trimming took 3 bases from V and 9 from J, leaving 12 bases between them. The CDR3 is 12 residues long. The germline gives CDR1 SNHLY, CDR2 FYNNEI. CDR3 bases: TGTGCCAGCAGTGATCGGGACCCGGTGCAGTACTTC. Its protein product is CASSDRDPVQYF.

The V call is TRBV19, the J call TRBJ2-1; 8 nucleotides agree with TRBD2. The germline CDR1 and CDR2 sequences are LNHDA and SQIVND (reference sequence). CDR3 length: 14 residues. The J segment lost 3 bases and the V segment lost 6 bases, leaving 4 bases of the junction unmatched. CDR3 loop: CASSGRGRYNEQFF. CDR3 sequence (DNA): TGTGCCAGTAGCGGGAGGGGCCGCTACAATGAGCAGTTCTTC.

This clonotype turned up a few times. The rearrangement joins TRBV5-1 to TRBJ2-2; 9 nucleotides line up with TRBD2. Germline V CDR1 and CDR2: SGHRS, YFSETQ. With V trimmed by 7 bases and J by 0 bases, 7 bases remained unmatched. CDR3 size: 16 residues. This CDR3 is CASRRTSETNTGELFF. The CDR3 DNA reads TGCGCCAGCCGCCGGACTAGCGAGACGAACACCGGGGAGCTGTTTTTT.

The chain links TRBV29-1 to TRBJ1-1, with TRBD1 matching 9 bases. The germline CDR1 and CDR2 sequences are SQVTM and ANQGSEA. The CDR3 has 19 amino acids. Trimming at V came to 4 bases and at J to 3 bases, leaving 21 bases not matched to a gene. The CDR3 nucleotides read TGCAGCGTTGCCCGTTGGAGAACCGGGACAGGGTATAGCGACACTGAAGCTTTCTTT. It specifies CSVARWRTGTGYSDTEAFF.

This clonotype was counted many times. The chain couples TRBV7-9 to TRBJ2-7, with 9 bases fitting TRBD1. The CDR3 sequence is 15 residues long. The ends lost 7 bases at V and 3 bases at J; junction bases unmatched: 10. Germline V gene data show CDR1 as SEHNR and CDR2 as FQNEAQ (reference sequence). In DNA, the CDR3 is TGTGCCAGCACCCAAACCGGGACAGGGATCTACGAGCAGTACTTC. This codes for CASTQTGTGIYEQYF.

The chain combines TRBV6-9 with TRBJ2-7, with 12 bases aligning to TRBD2. The CDR3 is made up of 16 amino acids. V lost 2 bases to trimming and J lost 7 bases; unmatched junction nucleotides: 9. In germline, CDR1 is MNHGY, CDR2 SVAAGI. CDR3: CASSYRLTSGSEEQYF. Written as DNA, the CDR3 is TGTGCCAGCAGTTATCGGTTGACTAGCGGGAGCGAGGAGCAGTACTTC.

This clonotype was picked up a small number of times. The V call is TRBV7-8, the J call TRBJ2-2; 13 positions agree with TRBD2. The CDR3 has 17 residues. The V segment lost 5 bases and the J segment 5 bases; nucleotides outside the gene matches: 8. Germline V gives CDR1 SGHVS, CDR2 FQNEAQ. The CDR3 region has the DNA TGTGCCAGCAGCCCGACCGGGACTAGCGGGATTACCGGGGAGCTGTTTTTT. It is translated as CASSPTGTSGITGELFF.

This clonotype came up many times. The rearrangement links TRBV18 to TRBJ1-4, with D uncertain. Germline loops: CDR1 KGHSH, CDR2 LQKENI. The CDR3 extends over 15 amino acids. V was cut by 2 bases and J by 6 bases, with 13 bases left in between. CDR3 sequence (DNA): TGTGCCAGCTCACCAAGGGCAGGATGGGATGAAAAACTGTTTTTT. Protein: CASSPRAGWDEKLFF.

This clonotype was observed a handful of times. CDR3 DNA sequence: TGTGCCAGCAGTTCTTGGGACAGCACCTACGAGCAGTACTTC. Translation: CASSSWDSTYEQYF. The rearrangement joins TRBV6-9 to TRBJ2-7; 7 nucleotides match TRBD1. Germline lookup yields CDR1 MNHGY and CDR2 SVAAGI. Germline trimming cut 4 bases from V and 2 bases from J; bases unmatched to any gene: 5. The CDR3 has 14 amino acids.

This rearrangement joins TRBV19 to TRBJ2-5; TRBD1 agrees at 7 bases. CDR1 and CDR2 from the germline V gene are LNHDA and SQIVND (reference sequence). The length of the CDR3 is 13 residues. J lost 1 base, V lost 7 bases, and 3 bases had no gene match. The chain's CDR3 is CASKRTGQETQYF. The DNA for the CDR3 is TGTGCCAGTAAGCGGACAGGCCAAGAGACCCAGTACTTC.

This clonotype was recorded many times. The CDR3 here is CASTRGANNQPQHF. The CDR3 DNA is TGTGCCAGCACGAGAGGGGCTAACAATCAGCCCCAGCATTTT. J is TRBJ1-5 and V is TRBV2; possible D gene TRBD1, 5 bases. The germline CDR1 and CDR2 sequences are SNHLY and FYNNEI. The CDR3 is 14 amino acids. The ends were cut back, 7 bases at V and 3 bases at J, with 13 bases in the middle.

In this sample, this clonotype turned up many times. The chain links TRBV27 to TRBJ1-6; tentative D call: TRBD1 (5 bases). The CDR3 is made up of 14 amino acids. Germline V gene sequence: CDR1 MNHEY, CDR2 SMNVEV (reference sequence). Trimming removed 7 bases at V and 7 bases at J, with 14 bases between. CDR3 in amino acids: CASKWSGSNSPLHF. The CDR3 nucleotides read TGTGCCAGCAAATGGTCAGGGAGCAATTCACCCCTCCACTTT.

A single count supports this clonotype. The chain uses TRBV28 and TRBJ2-1; D is possibly TRBD2 (6 bases). Per the germline V gene, CDR1 is MDHEN and CDR2 is SYDVKM. The ends were cut back, 3 bases at V and 7 bases at J, with 10 bases in the middle. The CDR3 covers 13 residues. The CDR3 DNA reads as TGTGCCAGCAGTTTGGGACTCAAGAATGAGCAGTTCTTC. Its protein product is CASSLGLKNEQFF. Drawing the rest from reference TRBV28 and TRBJ2-1, the complete variable domain is DVKVTQSSRYLVKRTGEKVFLECVQDMDHENMFWYRQDPGLGLRLIYFSYDVKMKEKGDIPEGYSVSREKKERFSLILESASTNQTSMYLCASSLGLKNEQFFGPGTRLTVL.

The chain uses TRBV20-1 and TRBJ2-1; TRBD2 matches at 12 bases. The CDR3 runs 14 residues. J gave up 8 bases and V 3 bases, and 5 bases lay outside the gene matches. Germline values: CDR1 DFQATT, CDR2 SNEGSKA (reference sequence). The CDR3 spells CSASTSGRIDEQFF. The DNA for the CDR3 is TGCAGTGCTAGCACTAGCGGGAGGATTGATGAGCAGTTCTTC.

The DNA of the CDR3 is TGTGCCTGGAGTGTAGGGGGCGGGGGCTACGAGCAGTACTTC. Amino acid sequence: CAWSVGGGGYEQYF. The chain carries TRBV30 and TRBJ2-7; TRBD1 or TRBD2 may be the D gene (7 bases each). This CDR3 contains 14 residues. With 0 bases removed from V and 3 bases from J, the gap between germline ends came to 12 bases. CDR1 is GTSNPN, CDR2 SVGIG, per germline (reference sequence).

The chain links TRBV30 to TRBJ2-5; either TRBD1 or TRBD2 may fit D (5 bases each). V lost 4 bases and J lost 1, with 13 bases in between. The CDR3 is 14 amino acids. CDR1 and CDR2 from the germline V gene are GTSNPN and SVGIG (reference sequence). The CDR3 loop reads CAWTRGGSQETQYF. The CDR3, as DNA: TGTGCCTGGACCCGGGGCGGATCCCAAGAGACCCAGTACTTC.

The genes are TRBV18 and TRBJ2-6; weak D call: TRBD1 (6 bases). Trimming stripped 3 bases from V and 0 bases from J, with 12 bases between. The CDR3 has 17 residues. Germline V gives CDR1 KGHSH, CDR2 LQKENI. CDR3 bases: TGTGCCAGCTCACCTACTCTAGGGGGCTCTGGGGCCAACGTCCTGACTTTC. It is translated as CASSPTLGGSGANVLTF.

The chain recombines TRBV18 with TRBJ2-3; D possibly uses TRBD1 or TRBD2 (5 bases each). CDR1 is KGHSH, CDR2 LQKENI, per germline. Between the trimmed V and J ends, which lost 4 bases and 0 bases, there was a span of 14 bases. This CDR3 has 16 amino acids. The CDR3 loop reads CASSLAGALSTDTQYF. DNA of the CDR3: TGTGCCAGCTCACTCGCCGGGGCGTTAAGCACAGATACGCAGTATTTT.

This clonotype was counted at least ten times. The rearrangement uses TRBV29-1 and TRBJ2-2, with D possibly TRBD1 on 5 matching bases. Germline loops: CDR1 SQVTM, CDR2 ANQGSEA. The CDR3 is 14 residues long. V was trimmed by 3 bases and J by 1 base, leaving 9 bases between them. The CDR3 region has the DNA TGCAGCGTTGAGGCAGGGTGGAACACCGGGGAGCTGTTTTTT. Translating it yields CSVEAGWNTGELFF.

This sequence joins TRBV19 and TRBJ1-1, with D possibly matching TRBD1 (5 bases). The CDR3 contains 15 residues. V lost 5 bases and J 3 bases, leaving 16 bases between the germline ends. The germline V gene encodes CDR1 LNHDA and CDR2 SQIVND (reference sequence). The CDR3 nucleotides read TGTGCCAGTAGTTCCAGGGCCCCGTGGGACACTGAAGCTTTCTTT. Translation: CASSSRAPWDTEAFF.

This clonotype was counted ten times or more. The chain is built from TRBV7-2 and TRBJ1-5, with 7 bases aligning to TRBD1. Per the germline V gene, CDR1 is SGHTA and CDR2 is FQGNSA. The CDR3 runs 15 residues. J was trimmed by 0 bases and V by 5 bases; bases with no gene match: 4. CDR3 bases: TGTGCCAGCAGCGCGACAGGGTTTAGCAATCAGCCCCAGCATTTT. Amino acids: CASSATGFSNQPQHF.

This rearrangement joins TRBV7-2 to TRBJ2-2; unclear D gene. Between the trimmed V and J ends, which lost 5 bases and 3 bases, there was a span of 13 bases. This CDR3 comprises 15 residues. In germline, CDR1 is SGHTA, CDR2 FQGNSA. This chain's CDR3 is CASSPQKWHTGELFF. CDR3 DNA sequence: TGTGCCAGCAGCCCCCAAAAATGGCACACCGGGGAGCTGTTTTTT.